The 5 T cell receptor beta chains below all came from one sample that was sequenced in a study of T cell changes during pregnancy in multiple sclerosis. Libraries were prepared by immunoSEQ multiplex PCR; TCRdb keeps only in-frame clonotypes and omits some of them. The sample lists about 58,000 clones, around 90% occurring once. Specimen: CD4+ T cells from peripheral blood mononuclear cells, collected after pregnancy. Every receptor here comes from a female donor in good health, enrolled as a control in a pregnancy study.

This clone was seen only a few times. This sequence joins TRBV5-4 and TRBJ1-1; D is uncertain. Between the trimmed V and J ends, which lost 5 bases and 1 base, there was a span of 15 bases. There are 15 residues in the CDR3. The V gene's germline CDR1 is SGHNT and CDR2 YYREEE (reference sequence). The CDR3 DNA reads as TGTGCCAGCAGTACCGGTCGGTTTAGGAACACTGAAGCTTTCTTT. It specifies CASSTGRFRNTEAFF.

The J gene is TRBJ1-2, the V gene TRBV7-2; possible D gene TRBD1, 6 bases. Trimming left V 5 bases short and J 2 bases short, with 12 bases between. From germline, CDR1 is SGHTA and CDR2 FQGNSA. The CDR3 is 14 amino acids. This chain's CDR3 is CASSPQGQNYGYTF. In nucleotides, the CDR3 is TGTGCCAGCAGCCCCCAGGGGCAGAACTATGGCTACACCTTC.

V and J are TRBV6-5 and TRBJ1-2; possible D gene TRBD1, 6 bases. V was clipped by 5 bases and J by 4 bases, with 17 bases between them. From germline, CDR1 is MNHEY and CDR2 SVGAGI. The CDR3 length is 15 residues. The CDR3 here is CASSRGGEASYGYTF. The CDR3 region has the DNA TGTGCCAGCAGTAGGGGGGGCGAGGCCTCCTATGGCTACACCTTC.

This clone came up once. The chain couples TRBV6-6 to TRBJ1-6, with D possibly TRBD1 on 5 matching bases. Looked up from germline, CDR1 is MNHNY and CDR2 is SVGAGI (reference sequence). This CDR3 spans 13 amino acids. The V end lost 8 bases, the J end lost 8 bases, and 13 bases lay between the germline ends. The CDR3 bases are TGTGCCAGCGGGGCTCTTCAGGATTCACCCCTCCACTTT. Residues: CASGALQDSPLHF.

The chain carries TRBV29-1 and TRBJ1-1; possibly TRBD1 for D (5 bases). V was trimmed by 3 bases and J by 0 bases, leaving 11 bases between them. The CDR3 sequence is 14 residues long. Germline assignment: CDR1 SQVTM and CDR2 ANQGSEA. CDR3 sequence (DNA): TGCAGCGTTGAGCTATGGGGGGTGAACACTGAAGCTTTCTTT. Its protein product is CSVELWGVNTEAFF.